This TCR beta chain was retrieved from a study of T cells in localized non-small cell lung cancer. Sequencing used immunoSEQ multiplex PCR; TCRdb keeps in-frame clones, though not all of them. The sample yields approximately 1,300 clones, about 25% seen once. CDR1 and CDR2 from the germline V gene are SGHNT and YENEEA. V was clipped by 5 bases and J by 1 base, with 12 bases between them. The CDR3 has 14 residues. The source is a man between 40 and 70 years old with stage II squamous cell lung carcinoma. The sequenced sample was lung tumor tissue, obtained before any cancer treatment. The V call is TRBV11-3, the J call TRBJ2-7, with D possibly TRBD1 on 5 matching bases. CDR3 sequence reads: CASSPATESYEQYF. The DNA of the CDR3 is TGTGCCAGCAGCCCCGCGACAGAGTCCTACGAGCAGTACTTC.